This TCR beta chain was obtained from a study of CD8+ T cells in alopecia areata. Treatment described: oral pan-JAK inhibitor, 5-10 mg twice daily. From PBMCs, CD4+ and CD8+ T cells were sorted. In each case, RNA was isolated and then reverse transcribed into cDNA as the sequencing template. Produced via immunoSEQ multiplex PCR; TCRdb's table is partial and in-frame only. The sample has some 170,000 clones, less than 75% seen once; the top ten hold around 16%. The CDR3 is 13 residues long. V lost 6 bases, J lost 4 bases, and 5 bases stayed unmatched. The germline CDR1 and CDR2 sequences are MNHEY and SVGAGI.

The specimen comprised CD4+ T cells sorted from blood, sampled at week 56, from a patient treated with tofacitinib. The sequence derives from a human donor with alopecia areata. The chain couples TRBV6-5 to TRBJ2-7, with 8 bases lining up with TRBD1. This CDR3 reads CASRQTGGYEQYF. The CDR3 coding sequence is TGTGCCAGCAGACAAACAGGGGGTTACGAGCAGTACTTC.